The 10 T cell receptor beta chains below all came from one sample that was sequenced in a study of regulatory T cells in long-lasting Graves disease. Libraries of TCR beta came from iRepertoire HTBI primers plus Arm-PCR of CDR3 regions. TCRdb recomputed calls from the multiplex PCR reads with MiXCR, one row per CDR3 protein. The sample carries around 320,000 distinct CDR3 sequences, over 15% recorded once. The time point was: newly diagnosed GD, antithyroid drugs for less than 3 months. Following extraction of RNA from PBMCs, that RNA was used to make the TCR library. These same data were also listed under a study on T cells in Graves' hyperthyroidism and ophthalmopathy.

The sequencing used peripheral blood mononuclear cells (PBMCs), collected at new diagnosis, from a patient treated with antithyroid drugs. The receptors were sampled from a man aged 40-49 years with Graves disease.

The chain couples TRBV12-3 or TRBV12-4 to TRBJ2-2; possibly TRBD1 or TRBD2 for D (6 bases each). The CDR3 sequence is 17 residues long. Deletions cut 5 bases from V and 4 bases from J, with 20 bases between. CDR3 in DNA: TGTGCCAGCAGTGGGTCATTTGGGGGGCTTGGCACCGGGGAGCTGTTTTTT. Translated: CASSGSFGGLGTGELFF.

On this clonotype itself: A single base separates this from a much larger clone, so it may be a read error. The CDR3 DNA follows: TGTGCCAGCAGCTCTCAGACATTCACAGATATGCAGTATTTT. Translating gives CASSSQTFTDMQYF. This rearrangement joins TRBV7-2 to TRBJ2-3; D is undetermined. CDR3 size: 14 residues. Germline V CDR1 and CDR2: SGHTA, FQGNSA.

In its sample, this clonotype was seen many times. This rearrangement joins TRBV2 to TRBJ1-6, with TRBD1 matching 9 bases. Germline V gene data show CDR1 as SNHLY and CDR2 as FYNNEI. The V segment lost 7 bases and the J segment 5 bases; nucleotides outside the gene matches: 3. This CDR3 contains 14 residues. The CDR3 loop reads CASKGQGDNSPLHF. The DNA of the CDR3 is TGTGCCAGCAAGGGACAGGGCGATAATTCACCCCTCCACTTT.

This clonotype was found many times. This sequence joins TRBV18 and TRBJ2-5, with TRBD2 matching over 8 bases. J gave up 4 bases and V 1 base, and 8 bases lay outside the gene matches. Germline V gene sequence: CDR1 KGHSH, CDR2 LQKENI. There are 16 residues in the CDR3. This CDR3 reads CASSPRIPGGSETQYF. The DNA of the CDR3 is TGTGCCAGCTCACCACGAATTCCGGGGGGGTCAGAGACCCAGTACTTC.

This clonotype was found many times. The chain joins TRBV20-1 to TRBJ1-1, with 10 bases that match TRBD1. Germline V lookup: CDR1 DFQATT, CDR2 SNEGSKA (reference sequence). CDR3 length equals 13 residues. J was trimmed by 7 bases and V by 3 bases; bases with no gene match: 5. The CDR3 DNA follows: TGCAGTGCTAGGGACAGGGGGAGTGGTGAAGCTTTCTTT. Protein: CSARDRGSGEAFF.

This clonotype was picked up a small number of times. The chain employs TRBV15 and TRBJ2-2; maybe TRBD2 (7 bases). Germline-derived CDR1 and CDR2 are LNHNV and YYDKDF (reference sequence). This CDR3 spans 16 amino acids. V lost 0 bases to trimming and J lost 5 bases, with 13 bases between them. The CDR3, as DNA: TGTGCCACCAGCAGAGATCGTGGGGGGGCGACCGGGGAGCTGTTTTTT. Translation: CATSRDRGGATGELFF.

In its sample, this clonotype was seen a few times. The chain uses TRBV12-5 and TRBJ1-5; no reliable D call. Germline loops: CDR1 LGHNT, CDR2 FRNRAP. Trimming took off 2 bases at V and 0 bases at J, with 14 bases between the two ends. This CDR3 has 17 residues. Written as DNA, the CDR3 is TGTGCTAGTGGTTTGCCGTATTTACTTTATAGCAATCAGCCCCAGCATTTT. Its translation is CASGLPYLLYSNQPQHF.

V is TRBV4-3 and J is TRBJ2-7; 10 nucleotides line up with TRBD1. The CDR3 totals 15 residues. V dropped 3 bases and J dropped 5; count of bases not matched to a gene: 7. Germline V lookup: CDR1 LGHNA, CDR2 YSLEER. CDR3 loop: CASSQAGTGVHEQYF. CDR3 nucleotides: TGCGCCAGCAGCCAGGCCGGGACAGGGGTCCACGAGCAGTACTTC.

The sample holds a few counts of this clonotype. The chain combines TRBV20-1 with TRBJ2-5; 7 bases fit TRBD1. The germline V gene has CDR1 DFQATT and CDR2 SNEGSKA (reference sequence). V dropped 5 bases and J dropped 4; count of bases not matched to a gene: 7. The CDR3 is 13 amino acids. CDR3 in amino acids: CSAPDRVRETQYF. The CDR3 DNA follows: TGCAGTGCTCCCGACAGGGTTAGAGAGACCCAGTACTTC.

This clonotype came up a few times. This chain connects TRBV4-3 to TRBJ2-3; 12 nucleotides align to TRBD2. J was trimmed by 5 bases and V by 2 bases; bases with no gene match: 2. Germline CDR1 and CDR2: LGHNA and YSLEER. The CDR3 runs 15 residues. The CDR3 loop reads CASSQSGLAGDTQYF. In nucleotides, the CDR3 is TGCGCCAGCAGCCAATCGGGACTAGCGGGAGATACGCAGTATTTT.